Listed below are T cell receptor beta chains from one sample, sequenced in a study of cytomegalovirus exposure and HLA in healthy donors. Produced via immunoSEQ multiplex PCR; TCRdb's table is partial and in-frame only. The data show approximately 54,000 clones, roughly nine tenths seen once. The source material was PBMCs. These receptor sequences come from a woman in her late teens or twenties in good health and CMV-seropositive. Each CDR3 is given with its conserved first and last residue. The order of the fields is J gene, clone size, D gene, V gene, CDR3 DNA, CDR3 protein. A D gene is named only where the DNA matches it firmly. Part of the rows lack a size; the others show once, few, many or a class for expanded clones.

j_gene: TRBJ2-3
abundance: .
d_gene: TRBD2
v_gene: TRBV28
CDR3nt: TGTGCCAGTAGGACTAGCGGGATAGATACGCAGTATTTT
CDR3aa: CASRTSGIDTQYF

j_gene: TRBJ2-3
abundance: .
d_gene: .
v_gene: TRBV7-6
CDR3nt: TGTGCCAGCAGCTTAGGACAGATAGCAACAGATACGCAGTATTTT
CDR3aa: CASSLGQIATDTQYF

j_gene: TRBJ2-2
abundance: .
d_gene: .
v_gene: TRBV29-1
CDR3nt: TGCAGCGTTGAGTGGTCCGGGGGAACCGGGGAGCTGTTTTTT
CDR3aa: CSVEWSGGTGELFF

j_gene: TRBJ2-7
abundance: .
d_gene: .
v_gene: TRBV29-1
CDR3nt: TGCAGCGTCCGGGACACCTACGAGCAGTACTTC
CDR3aa: CSVRDTYEQYF

j_gene: TRBJ1-4
abundance: .
d_gene: .
v_gene: TRBV5-1
CDR3nt: TGCGCCAGCAGCTCACAGGGAAGGGGTGAAAAACTGTTTTTT
CDR3aa: CASSSQGRGEKLFF

j_gene: TRBJ2-7
abundance: .
d_gene: .
v_gene: TRBV5-6
CDR3nt: TGTGCCAGCAGCTTGGTCGCAGGGGCAGGCTACGAGCAGTACTTC
CDR3aa: CASSLVAGAGYEQYF

j_gene: TRBJ2-7
abundance: .
d_gene: .
v_gene: TRBV9
CDR3nt: TGTGCCAGCAGCGGCGGCGGTGGCAGGGACACCTACGAGCAGTACTTC
CDR3aa: CASSGGGGRDTYEQYF

j_gene: TRBJ2-3
abundance: .
d_gene: TRBD1
v_gene: TRBV18
CDR3nt: TGTGCCAGCTCAGACGGGACAGGGAATACAGATACGCAGTATTTT
CDR3aa: CASSDGTGNTDTQYF

j_gene: TRBJ1-1
abundance: .
d_gene: .
v_gene: TRBV5-1
CDR3nt: TGCGCCAGCCACTGGGGCCGGGACACTGAAGCTTTCTTT
CDR3aa: CASHWGRDTEAFF

j_gene: TRBJ1-5
abundance: .
d_gene: TRBD1
v_gene: TRBV7-9
CDR3nt: TGTGCCAGCAGCTCCATCACAGGGGGACAGCCCCAGCATTTT
CDR3aa: CASSSITGGQPQHF

j_gene: TRBJ2-7
abundance: .
d_gene: TRBD1
v_gene: TRBV5-4
CDR3nt: TGCGCCAGCAGCCAAGAAGGACAGGGGATCTACGAGCAGTACTTC
CDR3aa: CASSQEGQGIYEQYF

j_gene: TRBJ2-3
abundance: .
d_gene: .
v_gene: TRBV30
CDR3nt: TGTGCCTTCATATCCGGAGATACGCAGTATTTT
CDR3aa: CAFISGDTQYF

j_gene: TRBJ2-3
abundance: .
d_gene: .
v_gene: TRBV5-1
CDR3nt: TGCGCCAGCAGCTTTGGGGAGAGCACAGATACGCAGTATTTT
CDR3aa: CASSFGESTDTQYF

j_gene: TRBJ2-2
abundance: .
d_gene: TRBD1
v_gene: TRBV10-2
CDR3nt: TGCGCCACCCTTGCGACAGGGTCCACCGGGGAGCTGTTTTTT
CDR3aa: CATLATGSTGELFF

j_gene: TRBJ1-1
abundance: .
d_gene: TRBD1
v_gene: TRBV5-6
CDR3nt: TGTGCCAGCAGTTTCGACAGGGGCGAGGGTGAAGCTTTCTTT
CDR3aa: CASSFDRGEGEAFF

j_gene: TRBJ1-5
abundance: .
d_gene: .
v_gene: TRBV4-1
CDR3nt: TGCGCCAGCAGCCAAATGGGGAGGAGCAATCAGCCCCAGCATTTT
CDR3aa: CASSQMGRSNQPQHF

j_gene: TRBJ2-7
abundance: .
d_gene: .
v_gene: TRBV5-4
CDR3nt: TGTGCCAGCAGCTTGGTCGGCGGGGTAGGGCGCGAGCAGTACTTC
CDR3aa: CASSLVGGVGREQYF

j_gene: TRBJ2-5
abundance: .
d_gene: TRBD1
v_gene: TRBV5-1
CDR3nt: TGCGCCAGCAGAGTGGGACAGGGGGAAGAGACCCAGTACTTC
CDR3aa: CASRVGQGEETQYF

j_gene: TRBJ1-1
abundance: .
d_gene: .
v_gene: TRBV5-1
CDR3nt: TGCGCCAGCAGCTTGTCGTCGTGGAACACTGAAGCTTTCTTT
CDR3aa: CASSLSSWNTEAFF

j_gene: TRBJ2-7
abundance: .
d_gene: .
v_gene: TRBV5-3
CDR3nt: TGTGCCAGAAGCGCGCCGGGTTGGGAGCAGTACTTC
CDR3aa: CARSAPGWEQYF

j_gene: TRBJ2-7
abundance: .
d_gene: .
v_gene: TRBV4-3
CDR3nt: TGCGCCAGCAGCCAAGCCGAGGGGGTTCGGGCCCACGAGCAGTACTTC
CDR3aa: CASSQAEGVRAHEQYF

j_gene: TRBJ2-3
abundance: .
d_gene: TRBD2
v_gene: TRBV5-1
CDR3nt: TGCGCCAGCAGCCATGTTGCGGGGGGGACAGATACGCAGTATTTT
CDR3aa: CASSHVAGGTDTQYF

j_gene: TRBJ2-2
abundance: .
d_gene: TRBD1
v_gene: TRBV29-1
CDR3nt: TGCAGCGTAGGACAGGGCAGGGAGCTGTTTTTT
CDR3aa: CSVGQGRELFF

j_gene: TRBJ2-2
abundance: once
d_gene: .
v_gene: TRBV2
CDR3nt: TGTGCCAGCTCCAGGGTTCGCCGGGAGCTGTTTTTT
CDR3aa: CASSRVRRELFF

j_gene: TRBJ2-2
abundance: .
d_gene: .
v_gene: TRBV6-4
CDR3nt: TGTGCCAGCAGCCAGACACCGGGGACCGGGGAGCTGTTTTTT
CDR3aa: CASSQTPGTGELFF

j_gene: TRBJ2-7
abundance: once
d_gene: .
v_gene: TRBV30
CDR3nt: TGTGCCTGGAGTGTAGCTTACGAGCAGTACTTC
CDR3aa: CAWSVAYEQYF

j_gene: TRBJ2-5
abundance: .
d_gene: TRBD2
v_gene: TRBV4-1
CDR3nt: TGCGCCAGCAGCCTAGCGGGTTCCCAAGAGACCCAGTACTTC
CDR3aa: CASSLAGSQETQYF

j_gene: TRBJ1-1
abundance: .
d_gene: .
v_gene: TRBV9
CDR3nt: TGTGCCAGCAGCGTAGGCGGGGTGCTGTCTGAAGCTTTCTTT
CDR3aa: CASSVGGVLSEAFF

j_gene: TRBJ2-5
abundance: .
d_gene: TRBD2
v_gene: TRBV11-3
CDR3nt: TGTGCCAGCAGCTCCTCGACTAGCCCCGGGGGGGCCCAGTACTTC
CDR3aa: CASSSSTSPGGAQYF

j_gene: TRBJ1-5
abundance: .
d_gene: .
v_gene: TRBV15
CDR3nt: TGTGCCACCAGCAGAGATGTAGAGACGGGTCAGCCCCAGCATTTT
CDR3aa: CATSRDVETGQPQHF

j_gene: TRBJ1-6
abundance: .
d_gene: TRBD1
v_gene: TRBV6-6
CDR3nt: TGTGCCGGCATGACAGGGAACTCCTATAATTCACCCCTCCACTTT
CDR3aa: CAGMTGNSYNSPLHF

j_gene: TRBJ1-3
abundance: .
d_gene: TRBD1
v_gene: TRBV5-1
CDR3nt: TGCGCCAGCAGCCGACAGGGGTTTGGAAACACCATATATTTT
CDR3aa: CASSRQGFGNTIYF

j_gene: TRBJ1-5
abundance: .
d_gene: .
v_gene: TRBV7-2
CDR3nt: TGTGCCAGCAGCTTCGACAGGACTGGCAATCAGCCCCAGCATTTT
CDR3aa: CASSFDRTGNQPQHF

j_gene: TRBJ2-7
abundance: .
d_gene: .
v_gene: TRBV9
CDR3nt: TGTGCCAGCAGCGTAGATCTAGGGGGTGGCTACGAGCAGTACTTC
CDR3aa: CASSVDLGGGYEQYF

j_gene: TRBJ2-4
abundance: .
d_gene: TRBD1
v_gene: TRBV5-1
CDR3nt: TGCGCCAGCAGCTTAGGGACAGGGTATAACATTCAGTACTTC
CDR3aa: CASSLGTGYNIQYF

j_gene: TRBJ2-3
abundance: .
d_gene: TRBD2
v_gene: TRBV7-9
CDR3nt: TGTGCCAGCAGCTTATGGGGGGGAACAGATACGCAGTATTTT
CDR3aa: CASSLWGGTDTQYF

j_gene: TRBJ2-5
abundance: .
d_gene: .
v_gene: TRBV11-3
CDR3nt: TGTGCCAGCAGCTACGGCGACGTGTCCCATTGGGGGCAATGGACAGAGACCCAGTACTTC
CDR3aa: CASSYGDVSHWGQWTETQYF

j_gene: TRBJ2-7
abundance: .
d_gene: TRBD1
v_gene: TRBV5-4
CDR3nt: TGTGCCAGCAGCTCACCTAAGGGACAGGGAAACGAGCAGTACTTC
CDR3aa: CASSSPKGQGNEQYF

j_gene: TRBJ1-2
abundance: once
d_gene: TRBD1
v_gene: TRBV6-1
CDR3nt: TGTGCCAGCCCGGGACAGAACTATGGCTACACCTTC
CDR3aa: CASPGQNYGYTF

j_gene: TRBJ2-1
abundance: once
d_gene: .
v_gene: TRBV7-3
CDR3nt: TGTGCCAGCAGCTTAAAATACAGGGTCAATGAGCAGTTCTTC
CDR3aa: CASSLKYRVNEQFF

j_gene: TRBJ1-4
abundance: .
d_gene: TRBD1
v_gene: TRBV7-9
CDR3nt: TGTGCCAGCAGCACCGGACAGGGAGAAAAACTGTTTTTT
CDR3aa: CASSTGQGEKLFF

j_gene: TRBJ1-1
abundance: .
d_gene: .
v_gene: TRBV9
CDR3nt: TGTGCCAGCAGCCTAGGGGGAGGGACTGAAGCTTTCTTT
CDR3aa: CASSLGGGTEAFF

j_gene: TRBJ2-3
abundance: .
d_gene: TRBD2
v_gene: TRBV7-3
CDR3nt: TGTGCCAGCAGCTTAACTAGCGGGGGTCTAAGCACAGATACGCAGTATTTT
CDR3aa: CASSLTSGGLSTDTQYF

j_gene: TRBJ1-4
abundance: .
d_gene: TRBD1
v_gene: TRBV7-2
CDR3nt: TGTGCCAGCAGCTTCGAGGGGGCAGGTGAAAAACTGTTTTTT
CDR3aa: CASSFEGAGEKLFF

j_gene: TRBJ1-6
abundance: .
d_gene: TRBD1
v_gene: TRBV19
CDR3nt: TGTGCCAGTAGTCCGGGGACAGGGCATAATTCACCCCTCCACTTT
CDR3aa: CASSPGTGHNSPLHF

j_gene: TRBJ2-7
abundance: few
d_gene: TRBD1
v_gene: TRBV6-6
CDR3nt: TGTGCCAGCAGTTCACAGGGGTCCCTATACGAGCAGTACTTC
CDR3aa: CASSSQGSLYEQYF

j_gene: TRBJ1-5
abundance: .
d_gene: TRBD1
v_gene: TRBV2
CDR3nt: TGTGCCAGCAGTGGACAGGGGGATCAGCCCCAGCATTTT
CDR3aa: CASSGQGDQPQHF

j_gene: TRBJ1-6
abundance: .
d_gene: .
v_gene: TRBV20-1
CDR3nt: TGCAGTGCTAGAAAGGGGTCACCCCTCCACTTT
CDR3aa: CSARKGSPLHF

j_gene: TRBJ2-1
abundance: .
d_gene: .
v_gene: TRBV4-3
CDR3nt: TGCGCCAGCAGCCAAGATGGCGCCGGCAGGGTGTCTCAGTTCTTC
CDR3aa: CASSQDGAGRVSQFF

j_gene: TRBJ2-1
abundance: once
d_gene: .
v_gene: TRBV19
CDR3nt: TGTGCCAGTAGCGAACTAGAAAATGAGCAGTTCTTC
CDR3aa: CASSELENEQFF

j_gene: TRBJ2-4
abundance: once
d_gene: .
v_gene: TRBV27
CDR3nt: TGTGCCAGCAGTTTTAGGGGGAAAAACATTCAGTACTTC
CDR3aa: CASSFRGKNIQYF